This T cell receptor beta chain was sequenced for a study of cytomegalovirus exposure and HLA in healthy donors. Study outcomes and limitations: Evidence from a later analysis indicated that most CMV-associated TCR beta chains looked HLA-restricted. TCR beta chains associated with HLA were, in a later analysis, more clonally expanded than equally common others.

The PCR ran on 60 Vbeta and 13 Jbeta primers. Libraries were prepared by immunoSEQ multiplex PCR; TCRdb keeps only in-frame clonotypes and omits some of them. This sample yields about 180,000 clones, of which approximately 84% are seen a single time; 1.3% to 1.5% belongs to the top ten. The CDR3 is 15 residues long. Germline lookup yields CDR1 LGHNA and CDR2 YNFKEQ. Trimming shortened V by 6 bases and J by 4 bases, and 18 bases separated the two germline ends. For this clone: Antigen: not known.

The receptor's source is a girl between 5 and 17 years old in good health and CMV-seropositive. This chain links TRBV4-2 with TRBJ1-2, with D uncertain. Sequencing was performed on PBMCs. CDR3: CASSQWGEEGYGYTF. DNA for the CDR3: TGTGCCAGCAGTCAATGGGGTGAGGAGGGCTATGGCTACACCTTC.